The 23 T cell receptor beta chains reported below all come from one sample, sequenced in a study of early T cells in non-severe SARS-CoV-2 infection. TCRdb re-analysed the 5' RACE reads in MiXCR, keeping a single row per CDR3 protein. The table includes some 88,000 distinct CDR3 sequences, roughly 17% detected once. The sample in question was whole blood, obtained at baseline. The receptor source for this set is an adult who was a healthcare worker with PCR-confirmed SARS-CoV-2 infection or an uninfected control (not recorded which).

Relative to its sample, this clonotype is medium-sized. The chain carries TRBV20-1 and TRBJ2-3; no clear D. Germline CDR1 and CDR2: DFQATT and SNEGSKA (reference sequence). Between the trimmed V and J ends, which lost 5 bases and 3 bases, there was a span of 6 bases. The CDR3 is 11 amino acids. In DNA, the CDR3 is TGCAGTGCTTTCAAGACAGATACGCAGTATTTT. This codes for CSAFKTDTQYF.

The chain has TRBV25-1 and TRBJ2-3; D is uncertain. V was cut by 4 bases and J by 5 bases, with 13 bases left in between. The germline CDR1 and CDR2 sequences are MGHDK and SYGVNS. The CDR3 extends over 14 amino acids. The DNA of the CDR3 is TGTGCCAGCAGTGTCAAGGCACCGGGAGATACGCAGTATTTT. It translates to CASSVKAPGDTQYF.

This clonotype was seen at least ten times. The chain links TRBV4-1 to TRBJ2-1; the D gene is possibly TRBD2 (6 bases). This CDR3 has 16 residues. The germline V gene has CDR1 MGHRA and CDR2 YSYEKL. With 0 bases removed from V and 8 bases from J, the gap between germline ends came to 17 bases. The CDR3 sequence is CASSQESVGRGDEQFF. CDR3 DNA sequence: TGCGCCAGCAGCCAAGAGTCGGTCGGGAGAGGAGATGAGCAGTTCTTC.

This clonotype was recorded many times. The chain is built from TRBV7-9 and TRBJ2-3; possibly TRBD1 or TRBD2 for D (5 bases each). Trimming took off 2 bases at V and 2 bases at J, with 14 bases between the two ends. Germline lookup yields CDR1 SEHNR and CDR2 FQNEAQ (reference sequence). The CDR3 loop spans 16 amino acids. The CDR3 region is CASSLIRGADTDTQYF. CDR3 coding DNA: TGTGCCAGCAGCTTAATCCGGGGCGCCGACACAGATACGCAGTATTTT.

DNA for the CDR3: TGTGCCAGCAGCCTTAAGGCTTACGAGCAGTACTTC. It yields the protein CASSLKAYEQYF. The chain recombines TRBV28 with TRBJ2-7; D unresolved. The CDR3 sequence is 12 residues long. In germline, CDR1 is MDHEN, CDR2 SYDVKM. Trimming took 6 bases from V and 4 from J, leaving 10 bases between them.

This clonotype turned up a few times. The rearrangement links TRBV11-2 to TRBJ2-2; no firm D call. The CDR3 has 14 amino acids. V was pared by 1 base and J by 3 bases, with 6 bases between. The germline gives CDR1 SGHAT, CDR2 FQNNGV. The DNA of the CDR3 is TGTGCCAGCAGCTTAGCAACGTACACCGGGGAGCTGTTTTTT. Translated: CASSLATYTGELFF.

This clonotype was counted at least ten times. The chain combines TRBV14 with TRBJ1-6; D gene unclear. CDR1 is SGHDN, CDR2 FVKESK, per germline. V lost 1 base and J lost 9, with 10 bases in between. This CDR3 is 14 amino acids long. CDR3 DNA sequence: TGTGCCAGCAGCCAAGTCGGCGTCCCTTCACCCCTCCACTTT. It yields the protein CASSQVGVPSPLHF.

This clonotype was seen a handful of times. This sequence joins TRBV5-8 and TRBJ2-7; D not certain. Trimming pared 2 bases from V and 6 bases from J, leaving 15 bases between. Germline-derived CDR1 and CDR2 are SGHTS and YDEGEE. The CDR3 consists of 14 residues. CDR3 protein: CASSFLGRTVEQYF. CDR3 in DNA: TGTGCCAGCAGCTTTCTGGGCAGAACCGTCGAGCAGTACTTC.

V is TRBV3-1 and J is TRBJ2-1; D unresolved. The CDR3 is made up of 14 amino acids. Germline V gene lookup returns CDR1 LGHDT and CDR2 YNNKEL (reference sequence). V was pared by 0 bases and J by 7 bases, with 10 bases between. The CDR3 protein is CASSQEISSNEQFF. The CDR3 DNA follows: TGTGCCAGCAGCCAAGAAATTAGTTCGAATGAGCAGTTCTTC.

By sample share, this clonotype is medium-sized. The chain uses TRBV7-9 and TRBJ2-1; 10 bases line up with TRBD2. The CDR3 spans 15 residues. Germline assignment: CDR1 SEHNR and CDR2 FQNEAQ (reference sequence). J was trimmed by 7 bases and V by 8 bases; bases with no gene match: 11. CDR3 amino acids: CASGTSGLAKNEQFF. The CDR3 DNA sequence: TGTGCCAGCGGCACCTCGGGACTAGCGAAAAATGAGCAGTTCTTC. Supplemented by reference TRBV7-9 and TRBJ2-1, the full variable domain reads DTGVSQNPRHKITKRGQNVTFRCDPISEHNRLYWYRQTLGQGPEFLTYFQNEAQLEKSRLLSDRFSAERPKGSFSTLEIQRTEQGDSAMYLCASGTSGLAKNEQFFGPGTRLTVL.

This clonotype showed up just a few times. V gene TRBV12-3 or TRBV12-4 combines with J gene TRBJ1-2; tentative D call: TRBD1 (6 bases). The CDR3 covers 13 residues. The V gene lost 6 bases and the J gene lost 6 bases, with 14 bases spanning the gap. The CDR3 reads CASSPGQHHGYTF. The DNA for the CDR3 is TGTGCCAGCAGCCCTGGACAGCACCATGGCTACACCTTC.

The chain couples TRBV7-9 to TRBJ1-1; D remains unclear. Germline V CDR1 and CDR2: SEHNR, FQNEAQ (reference sequence). The CDR3 totals 13 residues. V was pared by 10 bases and J by 10 bases, with 22 bases between. CDR3 sequence (DNA): TGTGCCACGACCCCCGACCAGCCCTTGGGAGCTTTCTTT. Translation gives CATTPDQPLGAFF.

The V and J genes are TRBV9 and TRBJ2-5; 7 bases are shared with TRBD1. Trimming at V came to 2 bases and at J to 2 bases, leaving 6 bases not matched to a gene. The CDR3 sequence is 15 residues long. Germline values: CDR1 SGDLS, CDR2 YYNGEE. As DNA, the CDR3 is TGTGCCAGCAGCGTCTACAGGGGTGGTCAAGAGACCCAGTACTTC. Amino acids: CASSVYRGGQETQYF.

This clonotype was seen repeatedly, ten times or more. The J gene is TRBJ2-7, the V gene TRBV5-6, with TRBD2 identical over 7 bases. This CDR3 has 13 residues. V trimming: 4 bases; J trimming: 6 bases; junction bases outside the gene matches: 7. CDR1 and CDR2 from the germline V gene are SGHDT and YYEEEE. The CDR3 region is CASSRGLLREQYF. DNA of the CDR3: TGTGCCAGCAGCCGGGGACTACTGCGCGAGCAGTACTTC.

The chain combines TRBV18 with TRBJ2-7; D not certain. Germline V lookup: CDR1 KGHSH, CDR2 LQKENI. Trimming took 3 bases from V and 5 from J, leaving 11 bases between them. This CDR3 has 13 amino acids. CDR3 coding DNA: TGTGCCAGCTCACCCTCTTGGACCAACGAGCAGTACTTC. Translated: CASSPSWTNEQYF. Full variable domain (outside the CDR3, taken from reference TRBV18 and TRBJ2-7): NAGVMQNPRHLVRRRGQEARLRCSPMKGHSHVYWYRQLPEEGLKFMVYLQKENIIDESGMPKERFSAEFPKEGPSILRIQQVVRGDSAAYFCASSPSWTNEQYFGPGTRLTVT.

This clonotype was seen a single time. The V gene is TRBV5-1, the J gene TRBJ2-2; D call uncertain. The V gene's germline CDR1 is SGHRS and CDR2 YFSETQ. The CDR3 runs 16 residues. Trimming removed 5 bases from V and 2 bases from J, with 16 bases in between. The CDR3 DNA follows: TGCGCCAGCAGGCCCATTCCGGGCCAAAACACCGGGGAGCTGTTTTTT. It yields the protein CASRPIPGQNTGELFF.

The chain couples TRBV9 to TRBJ1-1, with 11 bases fitting TRBD1. Germline V lookup: CDR1 SGDLS, CDR2 YYNGEE. CDR3 length equals 14 residues. Losses at the gene ends were 0 bases for V and 11 bases for J; bases not matched to a gene: 6. The CDR3 nucleotides are TGTGCCAGCAGCGTAGGGGACAGGGGGACGAGCGCTTTCTTT. Amino acids: CASSVGDRGTSAFF.

The J gene is TRBJ2-4, the V gene TRBV4-2; D not certain. CDR1 and CDR2 from the germline V gene are LGHNA and YNFKEQ. Trimming removed 1 base at V and 0 bases at J, with 7 bases between. The CDR3 extends over 15 amino acids. CDR3 amino acids: CASSQAVLAKNIQYF. The DNA for the CDR3 is TGTGCCAGCAGCCAAGCGGTCTTAGCCAAAAACATTCAGTACTTC.

This clonotype has only a few counts. V is TRBV4-1 and J is TRBJ1-2, with 7 bases aligning to TRBD1. CDR3 size: 13 residues. From germline, CDR1 is MGHRA and CDR2 YSYEKL. V lost 1 base and J lost 6; bases outside the gene matches: 2. The CDR3 nucleotides read TGCGCCAGCAGCCAAGGGACAGGCGATGGCTACACCTTC. Its protein is CASSQGTGDGYTF.

V and J are TRBV27 and TRBJ2-1; D may be TRBD2 (5 bases). Germline CDR1 and CDR2: MNHEY and SMNVEV (reference sequence). The CDR3 loop spans 14 amino acids. Trimming cost V 8 bases and J 8 bases, with 19 bases left between them. CDR3 protein: CASGKDSPLDEQFF. As DNA, the CDR3 is TGTGCCAGCGGTAAGGACTCTCCGTTAGATGAGCAGTTCTTC.

The chain uses TRBV11-2 and TRBJ2-7; tentatively, D is TRBD2 (6 bases). The V end lost 5 bases, the J end lost 4 bases, and 21 bases lay between the germline ends. The length of the CDR3 is 16 residues. CDR1 SGHAT and CDR2 FQNNGV come from the germline V gene. This CDR3 reads CASSPYPTGEGYEQYF. As DNA, the CDR3 is TGTGCCAGCAGCCCTTACCCTACGGGAGAGGGATACGAGCAGTACTTC.

The chain combines TRBV6-1 with TRBJ2-2; 9 positions match TRBD2. J was trimmed by 6 bases and V by 5 bases; bases with no gene match: 7. Germline V CDR1 and CDR2: MNHNS, SASEGT. The CDR3 is made up of 15 amino acids. The DNA of the CDR3 is TGTGCCAGCAGTCCCCTAGCGGGAACGGCCGGGGAGCTGTTTTTT. It encodes CASSPLAGTAGELFF.

This clonotype was seen only a few times. The chain is built from TRBV19 and TRBJ2-1, with 8 bases matching TRBD1. The ends lost 3 bases at V and 6 bases at J; junction bases unmatched: 10. Germline V gene data show CDR1 as LNHDA and CDR2 as SQIVND (reference sequence). The CDR3 contains 16 residues. CDR3 in amino acids: CASSIPGQARGNEQFF. CDR3 sequence (DNA): TGTGCCAGTAGTATTCCGGGACAGGCAAGGGGCAATGAGCAGTTCTTC.